A selection of T cell receptor beta chains follows, all from one sample in a study of identical twins. Using its own MiXCR run on the 5' RACE reads, TCRdb lists one record per CDR3 protein. The data show about 690,000 distinct CDR3 sequences, around 20% seen once. This sample also appeared in a second study, on T cells expressing NK-cell markers.

The sequenced sample was PBMCs. These receptors all stem from a woman aged 18 to 35 in good health. CDR3s include the opening cysteine and the closing phenylalanine or tryptophan. The order of the fields is clone size, D gene, J gene, V gene, CDR3 DNA, CDR3 protein. D genes are given only for firm matches. Rows give clone size only sometimes, using once, few, many, or a class for an expanded clone.

clone size: many
D gene: TRBD1
J gene: TRBJ2-3
V gene: TRBV20-1
CDR3 DNA: TGCAGTGCTAAGGGGGCGGAGGAAACGCAGTATTTT
CDR3 protein: CSAKGAEETQYF

clone size: .
D gene: TRBD2
J gene: TRBJ2-7
V gene: TRBV20-1
CDR3 DNA: TGCAGTGCGGGGACTAGCGTCTACGAGCAGTACTTC
CDR3 protein: CSAGTSVYEQYF

clone size: .
D gene: .
J gene: TRBJ2-5
V gene: TRBV20-1
CDR3 DNA: TGCAGTGCTAGAGAGGCAGGAGAGGAGACCCAGTACTTC
CDR3 protein: CSAREAGEETQYF

clone size: .
D gene: TRBD2
J gene: TRBJ2-2
V gene: TRBV20-1
CDR3 DNA: TGCAGTGCTAGAGATCTACTAGCGGGGGCCGGGGAGCTGTTTTTT
CDR3 protein: CSARDLLAGAGELFF

clone size: .
D gene: TRBD2
J gene: TRBJ2-7
V gene: TRBV20-1
CDR3 DNA: TGCAGTGCTCAAGAATTACCCGGGACTAGCTACGAGCAGTACTTC
CDR3 protein: CSAQELPGTSYEQYF

clone size: .
D gene: TRBD2
J gene: TRBJ2-1
V gene: TRBV5-6
CDR3 DNA: TGTGCCAGCAGCCGCCCTGGGAGGGCCTACAATGAGCAGTTCTTC
CDR3 protein: CASSRPGRAYNEQFF

clone size: .
D gene: TRBD2
J gene: TRBJ2-1
V gene: TRBV12-3/TRBV12-4
CDR3 DNA: TGTGCCAGCAGTCCGAAGGGACTAGCTCACAATGAGCAGTTCTTC
CDR3 protein: CASSPKGLAHNEQFF

clone size: .
D gene: .
J gene: TRBJ1-5
V gene: TRBV20-1
CDR3 DNA: TGCAGTGCTACTCCGACTGATAGCAATCAGCCCCAGCATTTT
CDR3 protein: CSATPTDSNQPQHF

clone size: few
D gene: .
J gene: TRBJ2-2
V gene: TRBV5-5
CDR3 DNA: TGTGCCAGCAGTCACAGTACCGGGGAGCTGTTTTTT
CDR3 protein: CASSHSTGELFF

clone size: many
D gene: .
J gene: TRBJ2-3
V gene: TRBV5-1
CDR3 DNA: TGCGCCAGCAGCTTGCGGGATGCGCAGTATTTT
CDR3 protein: CASSLRDAQYF

clone size: .
D gene: .
J gene: TRBJ2-2
V gene: TRBV5-1
CDR3 DNA: TGCGCCAGCAGCTTGGATCTGGTCAGCACCGGGGAGCTGTTTTTT
CDR3 protein: CASSLDLVSTGELFF

clone size: few
D gene: TRBD2
J gene: TRBJ2-7
V gene: TRBV7-2
CDR3 DNA: TGTGCCAGCAGCCCACCGACTAGCGGGAGAACCTACGAGCAGTACTTC
CDR3 protein: CASSPPTSGRTYEQYF

clone size: .
D gene: .
J gene: TRBJ2-4
V gene: TRBV7-6
CDR3 DNA: TGTGCCAGCAGCTTAGCGACCTCCCCAGACATTCAGTACTTC
CDR3 protein: CASSLATSPDIQYF

clone size: .
D gene: .
J gene: TRBJ2-2
V gene: TRBV18
CDR3 DNA: TGTGCCAGCTCACCCCTTCGGACGGAGCCTAACACCGGGGAGCTGTTTTTT
CDR3 protein: CASSPLRTEPNTGELFF

clone size: .
D gene: .
J gene: TRBJ2-1
V gene: TRBV20-1
CDR3 DNA: TGCAGTGCTAGAGCCTCCATACGGGACTCTTCCTACAATGAGCAGTTCTTC
CDR3 protein: CSARASIRDSSYNEQFF

clone size: many
D gene: .
J gene: TRBJ1-5
V gene: TRBV12-3/TRBV12-4
CDR3 DNA: TGTGCCAGCAGTTCATGGACGGAGGATCAGCCCCAGCATTTT
CDR3 protein: CASSSWTEDQPQHF

clone size: .
D gene: .
J gene: TRBJ2-5
V gene: TRBV5-1
CDR3 DNA: TGCGCCAGCAGCTTGAAATGGGTGCCCGAAGGGGAGACCCAGTACTTC
CDR3 protein: CASSLKWVPEGETQYF

clone size: .
D gene: TRBD1
J gene: TRBJ2-7
V gene: TRBV7-9
CDR3 DNA: TGTGCCAGCGGGGACAGGGGGACCTACGAGCAGTACTTC
CDR3 protein: CASGDRGTYEQYF

clone size: .
D gene: .
J gene: TRBJ1-2
V gene: TRBV12-3/TRBV12-4
CDR3 DNA: TGTGCCAGCAGACGCAGCCTAACTAACTATGGCTACACCTTC
CDR3 protein: CASRRSLTNYGYTF

clone size: .
D gene: TRBD2
J gene: TRBJ2-1
V gene: TRBV5-5
CDR3 DNA: TGTGCCAGCAGCTTAGTCCCCAGCGGGAGGGGTAATGAGCAGTTCTTC
CDR3 protein: CASSLVPSGRGNEQFF

clone size: few
D gene: TRBD2
J gene: TRBJ2-3
V gene: TRBV10-3
CDR3 DNA: TGTGCCATCAGTGGCGGGAGAGACCCAGATACGCAGTATTTT
CDR3 protein: CAISGGRDPDTQYF

clone size: few
D gene: .
J gene: TRBJ2-3
V gene: TRBV12-3/TRBV12-4
CDR3 DNA: TGTGCCAGCAGTCCACGTCTGGGTAGCGCCTGGGACACAGATACGCAGTATTTT
CDR3 protein: CASSPRLGSAWDTDTQYF

clone size: few
D gene: .
J gene: TRBJ1-2
V gene: TRBV10-3
CDR3 DNA: TGTGCCATCAGTGACGGGGGCGCCGAGGGCTACACCTTC
CDR3 protein: CAISDGGAEGYTF

clone size: .
D gene: .
J gene: TRBJ2-7
V gene: TRBV20-1
CDR3 DNA: TGCAGTGCTAGAGATTTTCTAGCTGGCGAGCAGTACTTC
CDR3 protein: CSARDFLAGEQYF

clone size: many
D gene: .
J gene: TRBJ1-3
V gene: TRBV2
CDR3 DNA: TGTGCCAGCAGGCGTGGAGGGGGAAGCTCTGGAAACACCATATATTTT
CDR3 protein: CASRRGGGSSGNTIYF

clone size: many
D gene: TRBD2
J gene: TRBJ2-5
V gene: TRBV20-1
CDR3 DNA: TGCAGTGCTAGTGATAGCGGGAGATCGTCGGAGACCCAGTACTTC
CDR3 protein: CSASDSGRSSETQYF

clone size: .
D gene: TRBD2
J gene: TRBJ2-7
V gene: TRBV7-2
CDR3 DNA: TGTGCCAGCAGCCCCAGAAGGCTAGCGGGTCCATCCTACGAGCAGTACTTC
CDR3 protein: CASSPRRLAGPSYEQYF

clone size: .
D gene: .
J gene: TRBJ2-5
V gene: TRBV12-3/TRBV12-4
CDR3 DNA: TGTGCCAGCAGCCCCCCGATCTCTCAAGAGACCCAGTACTTC
CDR3 protein: CASSPPISQETQYF

clone size: few
D gene: .
J gene: TRBJ1-2
V gene: TRBV30
CDR3 DNA: TGTGCCTGGCTCAGGGGAGACTATGGCTACACCTTC
CDR3 protein: CAWLRGDYGYTF

clone size: .
D gene: .
J gene: TRBJ2-5
V gene: TRBV7-9
CDR3 DNA: TGTGCCAGCAGCCGACTTTTAGGCCAAGAGACCCAGTACTTC
CDR3 protein: CASSRLLGQETQYF

clone size: few
D gene: .
J gene: TRBJ1-2
V gene: TRBV20-1
CDR3 DNA: TGCAGTGCTAGAGATCGCCAGGGAGGCAACTATGGCTACACCTTC
CDR3 protein: CSARDRQGGNYGYTF

clone size: .
D gene: .
J gene: TRBJ1-6
V gene: TRBV5-1
CDR3 DNA: TGCGCCAGCAGCTTAAACAGGGCCTCTTCACCCCTCCACTTT
CDR3 protein: CASSLNRASSPLHF

clone size: .
D gene: TRBD2
J gene: TRBJ2-1
V gene: TRBV29-1
CDR3 DNA: TGCAGCGTTGAAGGGGCGGGAGGGCCCAATGAGCAGTTCTTC
CDR3 protein: CSVEGAGGPNEQFF

clone size: .
D gene: TRBD2
J gene: TRBJ2-3
V gene: TRBV3-1
CDR3 DNA: TGTGCCAGCAGCCTTAGCGGGGGGCTCGCAGATACGCAGTATTTT
CDR3 protein: CASSLSGGLADTQYF

clone size: .
D gene: .
J gene: TRBJ1-4
V gene: TRBV10-1
CDR3 DNA: TGCGCCAGCAGTGAGTCCGGGGGACCTAATGAAAAACTGTTTTTT
CDR3 protein: CASSESGGPNEKLFF

clone size: few
D gene: .
J gene: TRBJ2-1
V gene: TRBV27
CDR3 DNA: TGTGCCAGCAGTTTCCTTGACAGGAGCAATGAGCAGTTCTTC
CDR3 protein: CASSFLDRSNEQFF

clone size: few
D gene: .
J gene: TRBJ2-2
V gene: TRBV5-1
CDR3 DNA: TGCGCCAGCAGCTCCCAGTGGACCGGGGAGCTGTTTTTT
CDR3 protein: CASSSQWTGELFF

clone size: few
D gene: .
J gene: TRBJ2-1
V gene: TRBV7-2
CDR3 DNA: TGTGCCAGCAGCTTACACCTGGGCAATGAGCAGTTCTTC
CDR3 protein: CASSLHLGNEQFF

clone size: many
D gene: .
J gene: TRBJ1-2
V gene: TRBV4-3
CDR3 DNA: TGCGCCAGCAGCCAAGACCGGGCTGGCTACACCTTC
CDR3 protein: CASSQDRAGYTF

clone size: .
D gene: .
J gene: TRBJ2-7
V gene: TRBV15
CDR3 DNA: TGTGCCACCAGCAGAGAGTTGGGTGCCACTCTCGAGCAGTACTTC
CDR3 protein: CATSRELGATLEQYF

clone size: many
D gene: TRBD1
J gene: TRBJ2-7
V gene: TRBV27
CDR3 DNA: TGTGCCAGCAGTTACAGGGGAAGCTCCTACGAGCAGTACTTC
CDR3 protein: CASSYRGSSYEQYF